Below, 29 T cell receptor beta chains from the same sample are listed, as sequenced in a study of T cells in Graves' hyperthyroidism and ophthalmopathy. The source material, RNA transcripts, was used to amplify TCR beta CDR3 regions. With the HTBI primer set, the TCR CDR3 went through a first round of RT-PCR. A single record per CDR3 protein comes from TCRdb applying MiXCR to the multiplex PCR reads. Of under 350,000 distinct CDR3 sequences in the sample, roughly a fifth are singletons; the top ten hold about 50%. Input material: blood. The source of these receptors is a woman in her forties or fifties with Graves' hyperthyroidism.

This clonotype came up many times. CDR3 coding DNA: TGTGCCAGCAGTTTGGGGACAGGGGGGGCCGGGGAGCTGTTTTTT. Its translation: CASSLGTGGAGELFF. The chain has TRBV12-3 or TRBV12-4 and TRBJ2-2; 11 bases are a match to TRBD1. J was trimmed by 6 bases and V by 3 bases; bases with no gene match: 3. The CDR3 is made up of 15 amino acids.

This clonotype was seen at least ten times. V is TRBV6-5 and J is TRBJ1-1; 7 bases are a match to TRBD1. Germline V gene sequence: CDR1 MNHEY, CDR2 SVGAGI. The CDR3 covers 21 residues. Trimming at V came to 2 bases and at J to 0 bases, leaving 21 bases not matched to a gene. CDR3 region: CASSYEQGRGYSLLMNTEAFF. CDR3 in DNA: TGTGCCAGCAGTTACGAACAGGGGCGCGGGTATTCCCTGCTGATGAACACTGAAGCTTTCTTT.

There are many counts of this clonotype. The chain employs TRBV28 and TRBJ1-1, with 7 bases identical to TRBD1. After removal of 6 bases from V and 4 bases from J, the junction contained 5 bases not matched to a gene. The V gene's germline CDR1 is MDHEN and CDR2 SYDVKM. This CDR3 has 13 amino acids. CDR3 sequence: CASSIGTATEAFF. CDR3 in DNA: TGTGCCAGCAGCATCGGGACAGCCACTGAAGCTTTCTTT.

This clonotype was seen ten or more times. The chain carries TRBV3-1 and TRBJ1-1; possible D gene TRBD1, 5 bases. This CDR3 spans 17 amino acids. Germline V gives CDR1 LGHDT, CDR2 YNNKEL (reference sequence). V was pared by 1 base and J by 1 base, with 16 bases between. The CDR3 sequence: CASSQASKGRRNTEAFF. Here the CDR3 DNA reads TGTGCCAGCAGCCAAGCCTCGAAGGGACGTAGGAACACTGAAGCTTTCTTT.

This clonotype was counted at least ten times. The chain employs TRBV5-1 and TRBJ2-7; D remains ambiguous. The CDR3 length is 14 residues. Between the trimmed V and J ends, which lost 4 bases and 3 bases, there was a span of 14 bases. Germline V gene data show CDR1 as SGHRS and CDR2 as YFSETQ. The CDR3 is CASSASPAVYEQYF. The CDR3 nucleotides are TGCGCCAGCAGCGCGAGTCCCGCCGTCTACGAGCAGTACTTC.

This clonotype was seen a single time. This could be a read error, since a much larger clone is one nucleotide away. The chain joins TRBV13 to TRBJ2-5; 12 nucleotides line up with TRBD2. V lost 6 bases and J lost 4; bases outside the gene matches: 6. CDR3 size: 15 residues. Germline-derived CDR1 and CDR2 are PRHDT and FYEKMQ (reference sequence). The CDR3 bases are TGTGCCAGCAGAAAACTAGCGGGAGGTCGAGAGACCCAGTACTTC. This encodes CASRKLAGGRETQYF.

This clonotype was recorded at least ten times. At one end the junction does not follow the germline gene, possibly because of a read error. This rearrangement joins TRBV12-3 or TRBV12-4 to TRBJ2-5, with 9 bases aligning to TRBD2. This CDR3 has 14 amino acids. CDR3 amino acids: CASSLAGIQETQYF. The CDR3 coding sequence is TGTGCCAGCAGTCTAGCGGGGATACAAGAGACCCAGTACTTC.

The chain recombines TRBV7-9 with TRBJ1-3, with D hard to call. The CDR3 runs 14 residues. Germline V gives CDR1 SEHNR, CDR2 FQNEAQ (reference sequence). V lost 8 bases to trimming and J lost 0 bases, with 11 bases between them. The CDR3 protein is CASYSGDSGNTIYF. The CDR3, as DNA: TGTGCCAGCTACAGCGGAGACTCTGGAAACACCATATATTTT.

This clonotype occurred many times. Mismatch with germline at one junction end may stem from a read error. The chain uses TRBV9 and TRBJ2-7, with 10 bases aligning to TRBD2. Germline lookup yields CDR1 SGDLS and CDR2 YYNGEE. The CDR3 is 15 amino acids. The DNA for the CDR3 is TGTGCCAGCAGCCGACTAGCGGGCCTTTCCTTCGAGCAGTACTTC. Its protein product is CASSRLAGLSFEQYF.

This clonotype has a count of ten or more. The chain joins TRBV20-1 to TRBJ2-7; D gene unclear. Trimming took 3 bases from V and 0 from J, leaving 9 bases between them. This CDR3 comprises 13 residues. Germline V gene lookup returns CDR1 DFQATT and CDR2 SNEGSKA (reference sequence). As DNA, the CDR3 is TGCAGTGCTAGGGTCGATAGCTCCTACGAGCAGTACTTC. Translating it yields CSARVDSSYEQYF.

The rearrangement joins TRBV2 to TRBJ1-2; 9 bases line up with TRBD1. The ends lost 6 bases at V and 8 bases at J; junction bases unmatched: 16. Germline V gene lookup returns CDR1 SNHLY and CDR2 FYNNEI. This CDR3 has 16 amino acids. CDR3 coding DNA: TGTGCCAGCAGGAACAAACAGGGGGCGGGCCTGAGGGGCTACACCTTC. Encoded protein: CASRNKQGAGLRGYTF. Complete variable domain (other parts from reference TRBV2 and TRBJ1-2): EPEVTQTPSHQVTQMGQEVILRCVPISNHLYFYWYRQILGQKVEFLVSFYNNEISEKSEIFDDQFSVERPDGSNFTLKIRSTKLEDSAMYFCASRNKQGAGLRGYTFGSGTRLTVV.

V usage is TRBV2 and J usage is TRBJ2-7; TRBD2 matches 7 bases. This CDR3 is 12 amino acids long. Germline CDR1 and CDR2: SNHLY and FYNNEI. J gave up 7 bases and V 8 bases, and 8 bases lay outside the gene matches. CDR3 coding DNA: TGTGCCAGCCGATCGGGGGGTTGGGAGCAGTACTTC. Encoded protein: CASRSGGWEQYF.

This clonotype occurred many times. V gene TRBV6-2 or TRBV6-3 combines with J gene TRBJ2-1; perhaps TRBD2 as D (5 bases). The CDR3 is 14 amino acids. Germline V gene lookup returns CDR1 MNHEY and CDR2 SVGEGT. V lost 8 bases to trimming and J lost 5 bases, with 16 bases between them. Here the CDR3 DNA reads TGTGCCAGCGGGGAAAGGACTGGAAACAATGAGCAGTTCTTC. This encodes CASGERTGNNEQFF.

In this sample, this clonotype turned up a few times. V gene TRBV3-1 combines with J gene TRBJ2-3; 7 bases match TRBD2. V shed 6 bases, J shed 2 bases, and the junction held 5 bases outside the gene matches. The CDR3 is 14 residues long. The germline V gene encodes CDR1 LGHDT and CDR2 YNNKEL (reference sequence). The CDR3 region has the DNA TGTGCCAGCAGACCCGGGACTACCACAGATACGCAGTATTTT. Encoded protein: CASRPGTTTDTQYF.

This clonotype showed up many times. The rearrangement uses TRBV28 and TRBJ2-6; the match to TRBD1 covers 9 bases. With V trimmed by 4 bases and J by 1 base, 8 bases remained unmatched. Germline CDR1 is MDHEN and CDR2 is SYDVKM. The CDR3 is 18 amino acids. CDR3 in amino acids: CASSSPGTGISGANVLTF. CDR3 nucleotide sequence: TGTGCCAGCAGTTCCCCCGGGACAGGGATTTCTGGGGCCAACGTCCTGACTTTC.

The genes are TRBV6-4 and TRBJ2-4; D remains ambiguous. The CDR3 has 12 amino acids. Germline CDR1 is MRHNA and CDR2 is SNTAGT. CDR3 sequence (DNA): TGTGCTCATGGGCTAGTGAAAAACATTCAGTACTTC. It codes for CAHGLVKNIQYF.

Points on this clonotype: This sequence may be a read error, since a much larger clone differs from it by one base. The CDR3 DNA follows: TGTGCTAGTGCCCAGGACAGGACCGGGGAGCTGTATTTT. This translates into CASAQDRTGELYF. V usage is TRBV12-5 and J usage is TRBJ2-2; 7 nucleotides line up with TRBD1. CDR1 and CDR2 from the germline V gene are LGHNT and FRNRAP. This CDR3 is 13 amino acids long.

This clonotype was counted many times. The genes are TRBV20-1 and TRBJ1-2; D might be TRBD1 (6 bases). The ends were cut back, 0 bases at V and 8 bases at J, with 13 bases in the middle. The CDR3 covers 13 residues. Germline V gives CDR1 DFQATT, CDR2 SNEGSKA (reference sequence). Here the CDR3 DNA reads TGCAGTGCTAGAGATAGGGCAGGGGACGGCTACACCTTC. Translation: CSARDRAGDGYTF.

In this sample, this clonotype turned up many times. The chain carries TRBV20-1 and TRBJ2-5; 9 nucleotides agree with TRBD1. Trimming removed 6 bases from V and 2 bases from J; junction bases left unmatched: 13. Per the germline V gene, CDR1 is DFQATT and CDR2 is SNEGSKA (reference sequence). CDR3 size: 16 residues. CDR3 sequence reads: CSAAGTGSGAQETQYF. The CDR3 DNA sequence: TGCAGTGCCGCCGGGACAGGGTCCGGGGCTCAAGAGACCCAGTACTTC.

A few counts support this clonotype. The CDR3 spells CASFYRLNTGELFF. Here the CDR3 DNA reads TGTGCCAGCTTCTACAGGCTGAACACCGGGGAGCTGTTTTTT. The chain uses TRBV28 and TRBJ2-2, with D possibly TRBD1 on 5 matching bases. Trimming removed 8 bases from V and 1 base from J, with 11 bases in between. CDR1 MDHEN and CDR2 SYDVKM come from the germline V gene. There are 14 residues in the CDR3. Full variable domain (rest looked up from reference TRBV28 and TRBJ2-2): DVKVTQSSRYLVKRTGEKVFLECVQDMDHENMFWYRQDPGLGLRLIYFSYDVKMKEKGDIPEGYSVSREKKERFSLILESASTNQTSMYLCASFYRLNTGELFFGEGSRLTVL.

This clonotype was found a few times. V and J are TRBV30 and TRBJ2-7; tentatively, D is TRBD1 (5 bases). The CDR3 totals 12 residues. The germline V and J ends were trimmed by 5 bases and 3 bases, with 11 bases remaining between them. The germline CDR1 and CDR2 sequences are GTSNPN and SVGIG (reference sequence). The CDR3, as DNA: TGTGCCTGGGAAGGGGCCCACTACGAGCAGTACTTC. Its protein is CAWEGAHYEQYF.

This clonotype was observed a handful of times. The chain links TRBV10-3 to TRBJ1-2; maybe TRBD1 (6 bases). Germline CDR1 ENHRY, CDR2 SYGVKD. V was clipped by 2 bases and J by 4 bases, with 11 bases between them. There are 14 residues in the CDR3. The CDR3 DNA reads as TGTGCCATCAGTGAGGGGGGGACAAGCTATGGCTACACCTTC. This gives the protein CAISEGGTSYGYTF.

The chain has TRBV2 and TRBJ1-2; weak D call: TRBD1 (5 bases). The germline V gene has CDR1 SNHLY and CDR2 FYNNEI. CDR3 length: 15 amino acids. V lost 6 bases, J lost 7 bases, and 21 bases lay in between. As DNA, the CDR3 is TGTGCCAGCAGCACCTCCGGGACTTTCCAAACTGGCTACACCTTC. Translating gives CASSTSGTFQTGYTF.

This clonotype turned up a few times. CDR3 nucleotide sequence: TGTGCCAGCAGTGCGGGAGGAGGAAATGAGCAGTTCTTC. This codes for CASSAGGGNEQFF. The genes are TRBV6-1 and TRBJ2-1; 7 bases are a match to TRBD2. From germline, CDR1 is MNHNS and CDR2 SASEGT. V lost 4 bases, J lost 7 bases, and 4 bases stayed unmatched. This CDR3 is 13 amino acids long.

This clonotype has at least ten counts. The chain combines TRBV18 with TRBJ1-1; a possible D gene is TRBD1 (6 bases). Trimming cost V 2 bases and J 10 bases, with 14 bases left between them. Germline CDR1 KGHSH, CDR2 LQKENI. The length of the CDR3 is 13 residues. The DNA for the CDR3 is TGTGCCAGCTCACCAGGACAGCAACTGGGAGCTTTCTTT. The encoded protein is CASSPGQQLGAFF.

This clonotype showed up many times. This chain uses TRBV5-6 with TRBJ1-1; 7 bases are shared with TRBD1. J was trimmed by 10 bases and V by 0 bases; bases with no gene match: 6. Germline V gene sequence: CDR1 SGHDT, CDR2 YYEEEE. The CDR3 totals 13 residues. The CDR3 sequence is CASSLAAGGGAFF. The CDR3 coding sequence is TGTGCCAGCAGCTTGGCGGCAGGGGGGGGAGCTTTCTTT.

The genes are TRBV5-1 and TRBJ1-5; a possible D gene is TRBD1 (5 bases). Germline CDR1 SGHRS, CDR2 YFSETQ. This CDR3 has 16 amino acids. With 3 bases removed from V and 0 bases from J, the gap between germline ends came to 13 bases. Here the CDR3 reads CASSYGTGGSNQPQHF. CDR3 nucleotides: TGCGCCAGCAGCTACGGTACCGGGGGTAGCAATCAGCCCCAGCATTTT.

There are many counts of this clonotype. The V gene is TRBV10-3, the J gene TRBJ2-3; 12 bases are shared with TRBD2. This CDR3 region has 16 residues. V was pared by 7 bases and J by 2 bases, with 7 bases of the junction left unmatched. Germline V gene sequence: CDR1 ENHRY, CDR2 SYGVKD. This chain's CDR3 is CAIKTGTSGFTDTQYF. The DNA of the CDR3 is TGTGCCATCAAAACCGGGACTAGCGGGTTCACAGATACGCAGTATTTT.

V gene TRBV15 combines with J gene TRBJ1-5; D gene unclear. V was pared by 1 base and J by 4 bases, with 5 bases between. Germline V gene lookup returns CDR1 LNHNV and CDR2 YYDKDF (reference sequence). The CDR3 length is 13 residues. The CDR3: CATSRGWNQPQHF. The CDR3 DNA reads TGTGCCACCAGCAGAGGCTGGAATCAGCCCCAGCATTTT.